The present T cell receptor beta chain was sequenced within a study of shared clonotypes between healthy human individuals. Study details: The donor pool was made up of two women and three men aged 18 to 49.

The repertoire was sequenced with immunoSEQ multiplex PCR; TCRdb's copy has only in-frame clones and lacks some. The sample records 550,000 to 600,000 clones, about 80% being singletons. CDR1 and CDR2 (germline): SGDLS, YYNGEE. V lost 0 bases and J lost 11, with 12 bases in between. The CDR3 spans 13 residues. Sequenced input: PBMCs. The receptor was isolated from a woman in her thirties or forties in good health. Some clones in this sample may be carry-over from other donors' samples. V usage is TRBV9 and J usage is TRBJ1-5; possibly TRBD1 for D (5 bases). The CDR3 loop is CASSVEGTGAQHF. The DNA for the CDR3 is TGTGCCAGCAGCGTAGAGGGGACCGGGGCCCAGCATTTT.